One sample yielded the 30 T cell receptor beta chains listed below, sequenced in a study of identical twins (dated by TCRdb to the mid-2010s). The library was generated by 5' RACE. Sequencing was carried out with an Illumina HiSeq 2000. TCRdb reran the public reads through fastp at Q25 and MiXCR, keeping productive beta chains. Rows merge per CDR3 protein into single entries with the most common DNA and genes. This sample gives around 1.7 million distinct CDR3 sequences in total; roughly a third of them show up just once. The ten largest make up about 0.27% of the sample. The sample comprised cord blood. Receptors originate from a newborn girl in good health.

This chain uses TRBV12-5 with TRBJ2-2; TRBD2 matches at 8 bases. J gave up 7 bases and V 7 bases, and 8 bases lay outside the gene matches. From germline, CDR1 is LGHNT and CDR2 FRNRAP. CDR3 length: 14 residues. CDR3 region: CASAHGLAGGELFF. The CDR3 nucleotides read TGTGCTAGTGCCCATGGGCTAGCGGGCGGGGAGCTGTTTTTT.

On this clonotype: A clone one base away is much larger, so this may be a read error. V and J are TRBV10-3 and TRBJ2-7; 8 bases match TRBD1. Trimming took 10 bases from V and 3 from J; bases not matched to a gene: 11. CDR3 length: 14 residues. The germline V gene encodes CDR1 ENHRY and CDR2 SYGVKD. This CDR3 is CATTSGQEVYEQYF. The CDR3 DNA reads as TGTGCCACCACCTCGGGACAGGAGGTCTACGAGCAGTACTTC.

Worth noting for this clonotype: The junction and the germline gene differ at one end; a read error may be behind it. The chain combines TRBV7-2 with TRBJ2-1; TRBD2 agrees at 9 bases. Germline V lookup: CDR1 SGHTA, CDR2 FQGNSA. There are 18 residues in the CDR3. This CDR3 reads CASSLDQLAGGSCNEQFF. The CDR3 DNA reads TGTGCCAGCAGCTTAGACCAACTAGCGGGTGGCTCCTGCAATGAGCAGTTCTTC.

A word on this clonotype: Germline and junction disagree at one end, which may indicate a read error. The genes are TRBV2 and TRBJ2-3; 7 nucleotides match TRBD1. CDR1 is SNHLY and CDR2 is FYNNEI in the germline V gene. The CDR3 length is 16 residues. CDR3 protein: CAGSSSPGQRTDTQYF. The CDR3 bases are TGTGCCGGCAGTAGTTCCCCGGGACAGCGGACAGATACGCAGTATTTT.

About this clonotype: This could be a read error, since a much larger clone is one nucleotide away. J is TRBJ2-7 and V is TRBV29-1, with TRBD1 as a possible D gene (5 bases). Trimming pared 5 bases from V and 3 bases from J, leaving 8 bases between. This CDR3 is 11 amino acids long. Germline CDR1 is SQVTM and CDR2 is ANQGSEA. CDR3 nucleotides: TGCAGCGTTACAGGCATCTACGAGCAGTACTTC. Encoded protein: CSVTGIYEQYF.

DNA of the CDR3: TGTGCCAGCAGCTTGGTTGACAGGGTGGGCTATAATTCACCCCTCCACTTT. This gives the protein CASSLVDRVGYNSPLHF. This chain uses TRBV5-5 with TRBJ1-6, with 7 positions matching TRBD1. CDR1 is SGHKS and CDR2 is YYEKEE in the germline V gene (reference sequence). The V segment lost 0 bases and the J segment 3 bases; nucleotides outside the gene matches: 6. The CDR3 extends over 17 amino acids.

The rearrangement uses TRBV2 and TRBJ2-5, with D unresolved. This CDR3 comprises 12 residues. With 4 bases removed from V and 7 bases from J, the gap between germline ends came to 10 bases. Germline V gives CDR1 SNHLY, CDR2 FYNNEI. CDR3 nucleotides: TGTGCCAGCAGTGTAGAGGCTAGGACCCAGTACTTC. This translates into CASSVEARTQYF.

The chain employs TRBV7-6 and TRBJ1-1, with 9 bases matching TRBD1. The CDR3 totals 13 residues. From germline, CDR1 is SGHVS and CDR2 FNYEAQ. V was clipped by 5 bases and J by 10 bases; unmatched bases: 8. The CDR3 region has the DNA TGTGCCAGCAGCGACCCCGACAGGGGGTCAGCTTTCTTT. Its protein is CASSDPDRGSAFF.

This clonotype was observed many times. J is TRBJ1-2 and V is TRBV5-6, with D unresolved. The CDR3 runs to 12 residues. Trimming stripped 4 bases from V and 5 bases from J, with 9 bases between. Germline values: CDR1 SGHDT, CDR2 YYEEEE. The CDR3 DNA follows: TGTGCCAGCAGCGTGGACGGGTATGGCTACACCTTC. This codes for CASSVDGYGYTF.

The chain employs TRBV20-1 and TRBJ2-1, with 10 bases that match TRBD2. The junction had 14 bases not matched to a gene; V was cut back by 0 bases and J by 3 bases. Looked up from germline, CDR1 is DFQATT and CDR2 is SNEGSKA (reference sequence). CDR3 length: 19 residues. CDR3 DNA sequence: TGCAGTGCTAGAGATGACTTTCTAGCGGGAGTCTCCTACTACAATGAGCAGTTCTTC. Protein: CSARDDFLAGVSYYNEQFF.

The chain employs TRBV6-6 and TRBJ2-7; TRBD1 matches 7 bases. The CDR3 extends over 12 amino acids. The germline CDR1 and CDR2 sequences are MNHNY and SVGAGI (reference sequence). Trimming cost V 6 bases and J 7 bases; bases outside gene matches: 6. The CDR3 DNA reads TGTGCCAGCAGAGGACAGGCTCAAGAGCAGTACTTC. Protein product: CASRGQAQEQYF.

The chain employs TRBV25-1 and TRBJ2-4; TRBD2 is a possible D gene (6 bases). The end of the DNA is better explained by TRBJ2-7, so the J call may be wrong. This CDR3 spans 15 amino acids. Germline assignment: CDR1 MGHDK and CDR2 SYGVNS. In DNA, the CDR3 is TGTGCCAGCAGTGAAGCGGGGACCTTAGCCTACGAGCAGTACTTC. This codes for CASSEAGTLAYEQYF.

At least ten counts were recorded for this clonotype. The CDR3 DNA is TGCGCCAGCAGCTTGGAAGGGTATAATTCACCCCTCCACTTT. Translating it yields CASSLEGYNSPLHF. The V and J genes are TRBV5-1 and TRBJ1-6; D is unclear. The germline V and J ends were trimmed by 0 bases and 4 bases, with 5 bases remaining between them. Germline V gene data show CDR1 as SGHRS and CDR2 as YFSETQ. The CDR3 is 14 amino acids.

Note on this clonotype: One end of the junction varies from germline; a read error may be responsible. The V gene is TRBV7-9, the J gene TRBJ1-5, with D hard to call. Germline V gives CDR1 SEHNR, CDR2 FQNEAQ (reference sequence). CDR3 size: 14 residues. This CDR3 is CASSLGLGKQPRHF. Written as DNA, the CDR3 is TGTGCCAGCAGCTTAGGGCTTGGTAAACAGCCCCGGCATTTT.

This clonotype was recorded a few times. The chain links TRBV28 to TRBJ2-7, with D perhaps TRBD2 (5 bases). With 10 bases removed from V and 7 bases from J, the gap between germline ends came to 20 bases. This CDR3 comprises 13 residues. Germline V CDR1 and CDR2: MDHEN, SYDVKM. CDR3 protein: CATTQNGEREQYF. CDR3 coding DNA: TGTGCCACCACCCAAAACGGGGAAAGGGAGCAGTACTTC.

The DNA for the CDR3 is TGTGCCACCAGTGAACCCGGGACAGGGAATAACCCGTATGGCTACACCTTC. Its translation: CATSEPGTGNNPYGYTF. The chain carries TRBV24-1 and TRBJ1-2; 9 bases fit TRBD1. The length of the CDR3 is 17 residues. The V gene's germline CDR1 is KGHDR and CDR2 SFDVKD. Germline trimming cut 4 bases from V and 5 bases from J; bases unmatched to any gene: 13.

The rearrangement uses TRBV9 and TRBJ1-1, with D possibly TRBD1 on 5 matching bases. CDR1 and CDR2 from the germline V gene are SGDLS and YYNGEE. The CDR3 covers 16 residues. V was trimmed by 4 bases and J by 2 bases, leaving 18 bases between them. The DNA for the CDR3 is TGTGCCAGCAGCCCCATGGCCCGTGGGGCAAACACTGAAGCTTTCTTT. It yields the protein CASSPMARGANTEAFF.

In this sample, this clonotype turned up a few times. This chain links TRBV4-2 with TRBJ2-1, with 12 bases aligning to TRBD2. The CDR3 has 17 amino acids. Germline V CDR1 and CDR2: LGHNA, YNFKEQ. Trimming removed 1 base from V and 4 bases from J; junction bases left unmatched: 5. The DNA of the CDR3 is TGTGCCAGCAGCCAAGCCGCCGGGACTAGCGGGTACAATGAGCAGTTCTTC. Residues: CASSQAAGTSGYNEQFF.

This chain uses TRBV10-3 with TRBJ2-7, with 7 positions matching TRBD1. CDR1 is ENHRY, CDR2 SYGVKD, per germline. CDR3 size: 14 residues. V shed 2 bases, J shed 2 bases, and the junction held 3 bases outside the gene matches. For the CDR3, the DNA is TGTGCCATCAGTGAGCCCCAGGGGGCCTACGAGCAGTACTTC. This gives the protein CAISEPQGAYEQYF.

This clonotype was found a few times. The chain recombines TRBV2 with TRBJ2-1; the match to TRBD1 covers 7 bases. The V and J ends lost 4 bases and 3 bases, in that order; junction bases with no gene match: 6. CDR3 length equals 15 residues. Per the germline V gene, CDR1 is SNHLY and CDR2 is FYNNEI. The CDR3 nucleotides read TGTGCCAGCAGTGCCCCCACAGGGGACTACAATGAGCAGTTCTTC. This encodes CASSAPTGDYNEQFF. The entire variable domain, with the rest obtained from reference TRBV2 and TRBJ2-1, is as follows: EPEVTQTPSHQVTQMGQEVILRCVPISNHLYFYWYRQILGQKVEFLVSFYNNEISEKSEIFDDQFSVERPDGSNFTLKIRSTKLEDSAMYFCASSAPTGDYNEQFFGPGTRLTVL.

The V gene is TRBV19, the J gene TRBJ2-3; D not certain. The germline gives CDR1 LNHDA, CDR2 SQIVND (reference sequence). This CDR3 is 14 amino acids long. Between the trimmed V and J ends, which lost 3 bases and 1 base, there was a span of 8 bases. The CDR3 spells CASSIGLGTDTQYF. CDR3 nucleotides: TGTGCCAGTAGTATTGGGTTAGGCACAGATACGCAGTATTTT.

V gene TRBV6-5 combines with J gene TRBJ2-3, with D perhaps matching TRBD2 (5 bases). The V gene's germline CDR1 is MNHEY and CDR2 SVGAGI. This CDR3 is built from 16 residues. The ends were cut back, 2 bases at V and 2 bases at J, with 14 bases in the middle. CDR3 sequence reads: CASSYQRSSSTDTQYF. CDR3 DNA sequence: TGTGCCAGCAGTTACCAGCGGTCCTCTTCCACAGATACGCAGTATTTT.

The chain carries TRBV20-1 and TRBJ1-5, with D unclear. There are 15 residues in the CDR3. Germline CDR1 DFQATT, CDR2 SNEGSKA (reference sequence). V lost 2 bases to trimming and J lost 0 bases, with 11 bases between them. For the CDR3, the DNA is TGCAGTGCTAGAACGGGCGGAGATAGCAATCAGCCCCAGCATTTT. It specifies CSARTGGDSNQPQHF.

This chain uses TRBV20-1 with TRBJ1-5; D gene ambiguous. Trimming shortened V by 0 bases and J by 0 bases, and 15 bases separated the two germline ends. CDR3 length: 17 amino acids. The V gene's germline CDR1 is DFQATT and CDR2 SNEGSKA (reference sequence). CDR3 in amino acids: CSARDRLTQYSNQPQHF. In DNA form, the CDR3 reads TGCAGTGCTAGAGATCGTTTGACACAGTATAGCAATCAGCCCCAGCATTTT.

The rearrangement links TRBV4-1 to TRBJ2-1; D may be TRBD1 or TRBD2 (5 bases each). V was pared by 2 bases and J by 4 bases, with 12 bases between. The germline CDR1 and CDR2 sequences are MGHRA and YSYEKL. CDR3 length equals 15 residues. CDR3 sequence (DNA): TGCGCCAGCAGCCAACCCTCGGGACGATACAATGAGCAGTTCTTC. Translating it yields CASSQPSGRYNEQFF.

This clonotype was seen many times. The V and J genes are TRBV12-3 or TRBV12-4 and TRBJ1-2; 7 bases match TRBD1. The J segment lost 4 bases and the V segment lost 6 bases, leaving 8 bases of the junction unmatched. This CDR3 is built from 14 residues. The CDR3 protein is CASRKGQNSYGYTF. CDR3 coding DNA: TGTGCCAGCAGGAAGGGACAGAACTCCTATGGCTACACCTTC.

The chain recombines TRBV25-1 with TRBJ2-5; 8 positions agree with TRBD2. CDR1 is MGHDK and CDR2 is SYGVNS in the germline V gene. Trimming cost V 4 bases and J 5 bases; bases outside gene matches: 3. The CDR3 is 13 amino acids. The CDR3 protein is CASSAGGPETQYF. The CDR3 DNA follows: TGTGCCAGCAGTGCGGGAGGGCCGGAGACCCAGTACTTC.

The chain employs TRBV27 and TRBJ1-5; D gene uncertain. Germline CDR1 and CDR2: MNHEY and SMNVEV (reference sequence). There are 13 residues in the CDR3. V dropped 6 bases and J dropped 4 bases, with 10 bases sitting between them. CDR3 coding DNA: TGTGCCAGCAGCCAGACGAGGAATCAGCCCCAGCATTTT. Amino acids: CASSQTRNQPQHF.

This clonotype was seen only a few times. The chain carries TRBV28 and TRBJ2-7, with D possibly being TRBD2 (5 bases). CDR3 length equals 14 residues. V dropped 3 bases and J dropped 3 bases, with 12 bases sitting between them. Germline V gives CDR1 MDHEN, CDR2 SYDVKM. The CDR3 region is CASSFLGRDYEQYF. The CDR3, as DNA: TGTGCCAGCAGTTTCTTAGGGAGAGACTACGAGCAGTACTTC.

Here the CDR3 DNA reads TGTGCCAGCAGACCCACCAGACAGGGGGGTGTAAAACTGTTTTTT. Protein product: CASRPTRQGGVKLFF. V and J are TRBV27 and TRBJ1-4; TRBD1 matches at 9 bases. This CDR3 comprises 15 residues. Germline V gene sequence: CDR1 MNHEY, CDR2 SMNVEV (reference sequence). Trimming cost V 6 bases and J 10 bases; bases outside gene matches: 12.